Detailed here is one T cell receptor beta chain. The data derive from a study of cytomegalovirus exposure and HLA in healthy donors. This CDR3 is built from 14 residues. The trim removed 6 bases at V and 8 bases at J, leaving 9 bases unmatched. Germline-derived CDR1 and CDR2 are MDHEN and SYDVKM. Using immunoSEQ multiplex PCR, the repertoire was profiled, and TCRdb retains in-frame clones only, with some absent. This sample yields approximately 150,000 clones, of which approximately 86% are seen a single time; less than 3.5% belongs to the top ten. The chain combines TRBV28 with TRBJ2-2; TRBD2 agrees at 7 bases. This TCR was sampled from a man aged 18 to 29 in good health and CMV-seropositive. Source material: PBMCs. CDR3 region: CASSTSERTGELFF. CDR3 coding DNA: TGTGCCAGCAGCACTAGCGAAAGGACTGGGGAGCTGTTTTTT. Using reference TRBV28 and TRBJ2-2 for the parts outside the CDR3, the full variable domain is DVKVTQSSRYLVKRTGEKVFLECVQDMDHENMFWYRQDPGLGLRLIYFSYDVKMKEKGDIPEGYSVSREKKERFSLILESASTNQTSMYLCASSTSERTGELFFGEGSRLTVL.